One sample yielded the 20 T cell receptor beta chains listed below, sequenced in a study of OX40 agonist ivuxolimab in advanced cancers. TCRdb's copy holds only in-frame clones and misses some; the assay was immunoSEQ multiplex PCR. The profile shows around 35,000 clones, approximately 82% of them singletons. Material: CD4+ or CD8+ T cells sorted from blood, obtained in a trial of the OX40 agonist ivuxolimab. The receptors were sampled from an adult with an advanced solid tumor such as melanoma, head and neck, liver or kidney cancer.

The rearrangement uses TRBV27 and TRBJ1-2; D uncertain. Germline V CDR1 and CDR2: MNHEY, SMNVEV (reference sequence). CDR3 length equals 14 residues. V was cut by 3 bases and J by 1 base, with 9 bases left in between. The CDR3 DNA sequence: TGTGCCAGCAGTTTTAGAGACCGTAACTATGGCTACACCTTC. It translates to CASSFRDRNYGYTF.

The rearrangement links TRBV9 to TRBJ2-6, with D possibly TRBD1 on 5 matching bases. This CDR3 has 18 residues. In germline, CDR1 is SGDLS, CDR2 YYNGEE. Trimming took off 4 bases at V and 0 bases at J, with 17 bases between the two ends. The CDR3 is CASSPMTAPSSGANVLTF. In DNA, the CDR3 is TGTGCCAGCAGCCCCATGACAGCACCCAGCTCTGGGGCCAACGTCCTGACTTTC.

Details on this clone: This specimen includes other DNA sequences encoding the same CDR3. The chain couples TRBV30 to TRBJ2-2; 11 bases are a match to TRBD1. Per the germline V gene, CDR1 is GTSNPN and CDR2 is SVGIG (reference sequence). J gave up 3 bases and V 1 base, and 4 bases lay outside the gene matches. This CDR3 spans 16 amino acids. Written as DNA, the CDR3 is TGTGCCTGGAGTGGGGGGACAGGGGGGCACACCGGGGAGCTGTTTTTT. Translating gives CAWSGGTGGHTGELFF.

The chain employs TRBV6-1 and TRBJ1-4; D gene unclear. The germline V and J ends were trimmed by 6 bases and 8 bases, with 13 bases remaining between them. The V gene's germline CDR1 is MNHNS and CDR2 SASEGT. The CDR3 loop spans 13 amino acids. DNA of the CDR3: TGTGCCAGCAGCGCCTACATGGACGAAAAACTGTTTTTT. As protein: CASSAYMDEKLFF.

The chain links TRBV28 to TRBJ2-1, with D unclear. The CDR3 spans 14 residues. Germline V gene sequence: CDR1 MDHEN, CDR2 SYDVKM. V lost 5 bases and J 3 bases, leaving 11 bases between the germline ends. CDR3 sequence: CASSPSGYYNEQFF. CDR3 DNA: TGTGCCAGCAGTCCCTCGGGCTACTACAATGAGCAGTTCTTC.

The gene calls are TRBV6-6 and TRBJ1-2; 8 nucleotides align to TRBD1. Per the germline V gene, CDR1 is MNHNY and CDR2 is SVGAGI (reference sequence). This CDR3 has 13 amino acids. The ends lost 5 bases at V and 3 bases at J; junction bases unmatched: 2. Here the CDR3 reads CASSPTGDYGYTF. The CDR3 bases are TGTGCCAGCAGTCCGACAGGGGACTATGGCTACACCTTC.

This clone came up a few times. J is TRBJ2-3 and V is TRBV18, with D unresolved. This CDR3 is 17 amino acids long. Germline assignment: CDR1 KGHSH and CDR2 LQKENI. Between the trimmed V and J ends, which lost 0 bases and 1 base, there was a span of 14 bases. In DNA form, the CDR3 reads TGTGCCAGCTCACCACCGAGCAACAGATACCGCACAGATACGCAGTATTTT. Translating it yields CASSPPSNRYRTDTQYF.

This rearrangement joins TRBV11-2 to TRBJ2-7, with D perhaps TRBD1 (5 bases). Germline V gene sequence: CDR1 SGHAT, CDR2 FQNNGV. This CDR3 contains 13 residues. Trimming pared 3 bases from V and 3 bases from J, leaving 9 bases between. In nucleotides, the CDR3 is TGTGCCAGCAGCTTTGGACAACTCTACGAGCAGTACTTC. As protein: CASSFGQLYEQYF.

The chain couples TRBV27 to TRBJ2-2, with unresolved D. The CDR3 length is 12 residues. The V end was cut by 2 bases, the J end by 4 bases, with 2 bases between. Germline CDR1 and CDR2: MNHEY and SMNVEV (reference sequence). This chain's CDR3 is CASSLVTGELFF. The DNA for the CDR3 is TGTGCCAGCAGTTTAGTCACCGGGGAGCTGTTTTTT.

The rearrangement links TRBV29-1 to TRBJ2-7; D may match TRBD1 or TRBD2 (6 bases each). V shed 7 bases and J shed 4 bases, with 14 bases lying between them. From germline, CDR1 is SQVTM and CDR2 ANQGSEA. The CDR3 runs to 12 residues. The CDR3 bases are TGCAGCGCCCGGGGGCTTATGTACGAGCAGTACTTC. Protein sequence: CSARGLMYEQYF.

This clone showed up just once. The V and J genes are TRBV25-1 and TRBJ2-3; 9 bases are a match to TRBD1. V gave up 7 bases and J gave up 0 bases; unmatched junction bases: 5. The CDR3 length is 15 residues. Per germline, CDR1 MGHDK and CDR2 SYGVNS. The CDR3 bases are TGTGCCAGCAATAAAGGGACAGGGAGCACAGATACGCAGTATTTT. Translated: CASNKGTGSTDTQYF. The complete variable domain, with remaining parts taken from reference TRBV25-1 and TRBJ2-3, reads EADIYQTPRYLVIGTGKKITLECSQTMGHDKMYWYQQDPGMELHLIHYSYGVNSTEKGDLSSESTVSRIRTEHFPLTLESARPSHTSQYLCASNKGTGSTDTQYFGPGTRLTVL.

CDR3 nucleotide sequence: TGTGCCAGCAGTTACTCGGGGTTTAGGGCAGATACGCAGTATTTT. This codes for CASSYSGFRADTQYF. The rearrangement joins TRBV6-6 to TRBJ2-3; D uncertain. The V gene lost 0 bases and the J gene lost 4 bases, with 11 bases spanning the gap. The CDR3 spans 15 residues. CDR1 is MNHNY, CDR2 SVGAGI, per germline (reference sequence).

The rearrangement joins TRBV4-1 to TRBJ2-7; 7 bases align to TRBD1. The germline gives CDR1 MGHRA, CDR2 YSYEKL. The CDR3 is made up of 15 amino acids. The junction had 8 bases not matched to a gene; V was cut back by 0 bases and J by 6 bases. DNA for the CDR3: TGCGCCAGCAGCCAAGATGAGGGGGCGCAGGTCGAGCAGTACTTC. This translates into CASSQDEGAQVEQYF.

This sequence joins TRBV27 and TRBJ2-7; D is unresolved. Germline CDR1 reads MNHEY; CDR2 reads SMNVEV (reference sequence). The CDR3 has 11 amino acids. Trimming removed 4 bases at V and 2 bases at J, with 3 bases between. The CDR3 DNA is TGTGCCAGCAGTTCGACCTACGAGCAGTACTTC. It translates to CASSSTYEQYF.

The chain couples TRBV18 to TRBJ1-1; no definite D call. Germline V gives CDR1 KGHSH, CDR2 LQKENI. V lost 3 bases, J lost 5 bases, and 10 bases lay in between. This CDR3 is built from 13 residues. CDR3 amino acids: CASSPTGLTEAFF. In DNA form, the CDR3 reads TGTGCCAGCTCACCGACCGGGCTAACTGAAGCTTTCTTT.

This clone turned up a few times. The rearrangement joins TRBV27 to TRBJ2-7, with 11 bases identical to TRBD1. With 2 bases clipped from V and 4 bases from J, the junction kept 4 bases outside the gene matches. CDR3 length: 15 amino acids. Germline loops: CDR1 MNHEY, CDR2 SMNVEV (reference sequence). The chain's CDR3 is CASSLGTGGVYEQYF. Written as DNA, the CDR3 is TGTGCCAGCAGTTTAGGGACAGGGGGTGTATACGAGCAGTACTTC.

The chain has TRBV10-3 and TRBJ2-7; 8 bases fit TRBD2. This CDR3 contains 14 residues. In germline, CDR1 is ENHRY, CDR2 SYGVKD. The V gene end was trimmed by 2 bases and the J gene end by 7 bases; junction bases not matched to a gene: 7. In DNA, the CDR3 is TGTGCCATCAGTGAGGTGGTCGGGGGGGGAGAGCAGTACTTC. Translating gives CAISEVVGGGEQYF.

This chain joins TRBV19 and TRBJ2-1, with D unresolved. CDR1 LNHDA and CDR2 SQIVND come from the germline V gene (reference sequence). This CDR3 spans 13 amino acids. The V and J ends lost 4 bases and 8 bases respectively, with 12 bases between them. Written as DNA, the CDR3 is TGTGCCAGTAGTAAATCTCCTTACTATGAGCAGTTCTTC. Translated, it gives CASSKSPYYEQFF.

This chain uses TRBV11-2 with TRBJ2-2, with a weak D call TRBD2 (6 bases). The CDR3 loop spans 15 amino acids. Trimming shortened V by 4 bases and J by 5 bases, and 14 bases separated the two germline ends. The germline gives CDR1 SGHAT, CDR2 FQNNGV. CDR3 amino acids: CASSSAEGGTGELFF. CDR3 bases: TGTGCCAGCAGCTCGGCGGAGGGAGGAACCGGGGAGCTGTTTTTT.

The V call is TRBV27, the J call TRBJ1-2; D might be TRBD1 (6 bases). CDR1 is MNHEY and CDR2 is SMNVEV in the germline V gene (reference sequence). V shed 1 base and J shed 5 bases, with 17 bases lying between them. CDR3 length: 16 residues. The CDR3 loop is CASSLFPGQTRYGYTF. CDR3 sequence (DNA): TGTGCCAGCAGTTTATTCCCCGGACAGACACGGTATGGCTACACCTTC.